This T cell receptor (beta chain) was identified in a study of cytomegalovirus exposure and HLA in healthy donors. A word on this clone: As yet, its antigen is unknown.

General study findings and limits: Follow-up analysis found HLA locus-dependent TCR association rates, highest for DRB1 and lowest for HLA-C.

Per germline, CDR1 SGHTA and CDR2 FQGNSA. The CDR3 contains 14 residues. V shed 1 base and J 4 bases; nucleotides not matched to a gene: 1. Primers included in the PCR were 60 Vbeta and 13 Jbeta primers. Assay used: immunoSEQ multiplex PCR; TCRdb lists only in-frame clones, some missing. Here the sample spans some 200,000 clones, more than 65% being singletons. Sample: PBMCs. The clonotype comes from a man between 45 and 60 years old in good health and CMV-seronegative. The chain couples TRBV7-2 to TRBJ1-3; 7 positions agree with TRBD1. The CDR3 DNA reads as TGTGCCAGCAGCTTAGACAGGGGAGGAAACACCATATATTTT. Protein product: CASSLDRGGNTIYF.